This T cell receptor beta chain was found in a study of siplizumab effects on memory and regulatory T cells. Assay used: immunoSEQ multiplex PCR; TCRdb lists only in-frame clones, some missing. The repertoire consists of nearly 95,000 clones, with approximately 95% occurring once and the leading ten covering 0.3%. The CDR3 length is 17 residues. V was cut by 1 base and J by 1 base, with 11 bases left in between. Germline V gene data show CDR1 as SGHTA and CDR2 as FQGTGA. What was sequenced was non-Treg CD4+ T cells sorted from blood. The clonotype was recovered from a human donor in good health. The chain employs TRBV7-3 and TRBJ2-6, with D possibly matching TRBD1 (6 bases). CDR3 in DNA: TGTGCCAGCAGCTTAAGCCTCACAGGGTCTGGGGCCAACGTCCTGACTTTC. Protein product: CASSLSLTGSGANVLTF.